These 7 T cell receptor beta chains were sequenced from one sample in a study of neurological immune-mediated disorders. Time point here: longitudinal time-point 3. TCRdb itself ran the 5' RACE reads through MiXCR, one entry per CDR3 protein. The sample lists tens of thousands of distinct CDR3 sequences; roughly 4.3% were seen once. Material: PBMCs. All receptors come from an older woman with multiple sclerosis.

Ten or more counts support this clonotype. V gene TRBV18 combines with J gene TRBJ2-1, with TRBD2 matching over 11 bases. Germline CDR1 reads KGHSH; CDR2 reads LQKENI. The CDR3 sequence is 18 residues long. V shed 3 bases, J shed 5 bases, and the junction held 12 bases outside the gene matches. The CDR3 bases are TGTGCCAGCTCACCTCCGAGGCTTAGCGGGGGGGCAAACAATGAGCAGTTCTTC. Translating it yields CASSPPRLSGGANNEQFF.

The genes are TRBV20-1 and TRBJ1-5; D gene unclear. V dropped 1 base and J dropped 0 bases, with 7 bases sitting between them. Germline-derived CDR1 and CDR2 are DFQATT and SNEGSKA (reference sequence). The CDR3 runs to 14 residues. CDR3 in DNA: TGCAGTGCTAGAGGGCCGTATAGCAATCAGCCCCAGCATTTT. Translated, it gives CSARGPYSNQPQHF.

This clonotype was observed a few times. CDR3 DNA: TGTGCCAGCTCACCCTCGGGGGAGAACTCTGGAAACACCATATATTTT. It is translated as CASSPSGENSGNTIYF. The genes are TRBV18 and TRBJ1-3, with D possibly matching TRBD1 (5 bases). This CDR3 has 16 residues. Germline CDR1 KGHSH, CDR2 LQKENI. V was shortened by 3 bases and J by 0 bases, with 12 bases between the two germline ends.

This clonotype was detected many times. The chain couples TRBV12-3 or TRBV12-4 to TRBJ2-6; D gene ambiguous. This CDR3 comprises 15 residues. V was trimmed by 2 bases and J by 0 bases, leaving 5 bases between them. The CDR3 bases are TGTGCCAGCAGTTTATTGCTCTCTGGGGCCAACGTCCTGACTTTC. It specifies CASSLLLSGANVLTF.

This clonotype came up many times. The chain joins TRBV5-5 to TRBJ2-7; D is unclear. CDR1 is SGHKS, CDR2 YYEKEE, per germline (reference sequence). V lost 3 bases and J 0 bases, leaving 10 bases between the germline ends. The CDR3 is 14 amino acids. In DNA form, the CDR3 reads TGTGCCAGCAGCTCCGAGTGGGCCTCCTACGAGCAGTACTTC. This sequence encodes CASSSEWASYEQYF.

This clonotype was counted at least ten times. The genes are TRBV5-4 and TRBJ2-2, with 9 bases fitting TRBD1. Germline V gene data show CDR1 as SGHNT and CDR2 as YYREEE (reference sequence). The CDR3 spans 16 residues. V gave up 4 bases and J gave up 3 bases; unmatched junction bases: 7. For the CDR3, the DNA is TGTGCCAGCAGCGCAACAGGGGGCGCTGACACCGGGGAGCTGTTTTTT. Translating gives CASSATGGADTGELFF.

This clonotype has a count of ten or more. This sequence joins TRBV9 and TRBJ2-3; TRBD2 is a possible D gene (6 bases). There are 16 residues in the CDR3. Germline-derived CDR1 and CDR2 are SGDLS and YYNGEE. With 3 bases removed from V and 0 bases from J, the gap between germline ends came to 14 bases. The CDR3 DNA reads as TGTGCCAGCAGCGGCGGGACCACTCCTAGCACAGATACGCAGTATTTT. Protein: CASSGGTTPSTDTQYF. The full variable domain, in which reference TRBV9 and TRBJ2-3 provide the parts outside the CDR3, is DSGVTQTPKHLITATGQRVTLRCSPRSGDLSVYWYQQSLDQGLQFLIQYYNGEERAKGNILERFSAQQFPDLHSELNLSSLELGDSALYFCASSGGTTPSTDTQYFGPGTRLTVL.